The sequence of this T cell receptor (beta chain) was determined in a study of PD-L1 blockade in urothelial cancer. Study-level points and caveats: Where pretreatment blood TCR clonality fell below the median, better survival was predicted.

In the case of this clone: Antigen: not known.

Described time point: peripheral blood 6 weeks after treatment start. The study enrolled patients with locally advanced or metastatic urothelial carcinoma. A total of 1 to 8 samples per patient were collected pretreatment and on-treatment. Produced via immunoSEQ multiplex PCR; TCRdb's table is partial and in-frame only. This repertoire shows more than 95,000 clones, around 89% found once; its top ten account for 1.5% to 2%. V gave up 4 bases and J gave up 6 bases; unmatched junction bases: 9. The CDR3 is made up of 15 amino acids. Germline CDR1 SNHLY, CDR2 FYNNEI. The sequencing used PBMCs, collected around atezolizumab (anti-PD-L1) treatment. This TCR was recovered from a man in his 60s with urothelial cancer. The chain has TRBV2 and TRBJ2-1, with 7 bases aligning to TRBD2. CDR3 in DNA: TGTGCCAGCAGTGGAGGGTTATGGGGGGGCAATGAGCAGTTCTTC. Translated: CASSGGLWGGNEQFF. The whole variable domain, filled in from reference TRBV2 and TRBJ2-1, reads EPEVTQTPSHQVTQMGQEVILRCVPISNHLYFYWYRQILGQKVEFLVSFYNNEISEKSEIFDDQFSVERPDGSNFTLKIRSTKLEDSAMYFCASSGGLWGGNEQFFGPGTRLTVL.